This record concerns one TCR beta chain sequence. Its cognate antigen has yet to be identified. No base quality information exists; no much larger clone differs at one position. TCRbeta CDR3 regions were amplified from genomic DNA by means of the immunoSEQ Assay, a bias-controlled multiplex PCR. Turning to the authors' computational methods: Within the assay, amplification of reference gene primers was used to estimate how many nucleated cells each sample contained. Sequence reads were collapsed and filtered to measure the absolute abundance of every unique TCRbeta CDR3 rearrangement. Productive Simpson clonality was computed per sample as the square root of Simpson's diversity index over productive rearrangements. The source is immuneACCESS, and TCRdb retained only in-frame sequences with V and J called. Part of the clones is not carried over; for the studies checked, unresolved V genes explain less than half of this, and the remainder is unexplained. The DNA was the basis for D and trimming; V, J and clone size are from that table. The sample data list around 100,000 clones, and 85% to 95% of these were observed just once. The top ten clones comprise less than 2.5% of the sample.

The data belong to a study of blood T cell repertoires in COVID-19 (dated by TCRdb to the early 2020s). With respect to the entire study: The collaborator samples originated in the United States, Italy and Spain and spanned the acute and convalescent phases of COVID-19. Deeply sampled blood TCRbeta repertoires from subjects exposed to, actively infected with, or recovered from COVID-19 were included in the dataset. The material from the prospective study consisted of cDNA or gDNA derived from T cells, B-cell-depleted T cells, or PBMCs. Where available, HLA class I and class II types were obtained from metadata supplied by the sample provider rather than from assay-based typing. The sample metadata nearly always contained a de-identified subject ID, COVID-19 status, age in years and sex. The repertoires were released in a freely available public database intended as a resource for research on the immune response to SARS-CoV-2. The samples were drawn from the first 160 participants of the ongoing ImmuneRACE study and from roughly 1,300 subjects provided by 6 global collaborators. The study at large found these results: Clinical and demographic metadata were provided uncurated, with the amount varying by source and participant.

Its CDR3 holds 12 amino acids, cysteine through phenylalanine. Just CDR3 DNA is preserved here, 36 bases in frame from base 1. The germline ends are 4 bases apart after V is trimmed by 4 bases and J by 1 base. CDR1 and CDR2 are read off the germline V gene as MGHDK and SYGVNS. The collaborating institutions used their own protocols to collect whole blood in K2EDTA tubes. Collaborator samples were shipped for TCRbeta analysis as frozen whole blood, isolated PBMCs, or DNA extracted from either sample type. Sequencing was performed on peripheral blood. The sequence derives from a human donor with active COVID-19. The donor label of this sample is uncertain. The sequence links TRBV25-1 to TRBJ1-1, with the D segment identity uncertain. The nucleotides are TGTGCCAGCAGTGCGAGGAACACTGAAGCTTTCTTT. It translates to CASSARNTEAFF. Joined to the reference TRBV25-1 and TRBJ1-1 proteins, this CDR3 gives the full variable domain: EADIYQTPRYLVIGTGKKITLECSQTMGHDKMYWYQQDPGMELHLIHYSYGVNSTEKGDLSSESTVSRIRTEHFPLTLESARPSHTSQYLCASSARNTEAFFGQGTRLTVV.